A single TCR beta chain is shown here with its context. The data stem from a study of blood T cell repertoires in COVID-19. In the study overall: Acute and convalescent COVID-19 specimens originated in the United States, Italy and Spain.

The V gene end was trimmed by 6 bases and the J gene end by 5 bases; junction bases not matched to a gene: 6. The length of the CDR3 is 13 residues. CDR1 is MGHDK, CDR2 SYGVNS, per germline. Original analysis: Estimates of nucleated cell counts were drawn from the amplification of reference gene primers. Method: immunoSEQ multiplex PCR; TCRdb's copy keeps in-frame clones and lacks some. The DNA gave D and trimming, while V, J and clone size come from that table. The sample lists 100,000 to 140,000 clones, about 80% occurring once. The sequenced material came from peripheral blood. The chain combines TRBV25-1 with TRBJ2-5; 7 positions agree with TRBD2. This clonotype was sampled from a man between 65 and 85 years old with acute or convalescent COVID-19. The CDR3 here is CASRDPGGETQYF. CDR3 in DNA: TGTGCCAGCAGGGACCCCGGGGGGGAGACCCAGTACTTC.